This TCR beta chain emerged from a study of cytomegalovirus exposure and HLA in healthy donors (dated by TCRdb to between 2016 and 2019). As for the study more broadly: According to a later analysis, one platform produced both the 110 or so validation repertoires and the 666 repertoires of the first cohort. The study was designed to test whether signatures of past pathogen exposure could be identified by cataloging public T cell receptors. To predict cytomegalovirus infection status, the study brought together high-throughput TCR immunosequencing, statistical association of individual TCRs with disease status, and machine learning. Besides the first cohort of roughly 640 subjects, a separate validation cohort made up of around 120 different subjects was used.

CDR1 and CDR2 were assigned from the germline V gene as ENHRY and SYGVKD. At the junction V is shortened by 3 bases and J by 3 bases, with 12 bases in between. The CDR3 sequence holds 14 residues, the cysteine and phenylalanine included. Just the 42-base CDR3 DNA is kept, in frame starting at base 1. The library was obtained by the immunoSEQ multiplex PCR assay. As for the original processing: A statistical classification framework was built to diagnose cytomegalovirus status from the catalog of TCR beta chain sequences. TCRdb obtained this table from immuneACCESS and retained in-frame rearrangements with V and J assigned. These tables miss some clones; where compared with another copy, unresolved V genes account for less than half of the shortfall, and the remainder is unexplained. The V and J calls and the clone size are those of that table, but D and trimming were determined from the DNA. Present in this sample are roughly 200,000 clones, roughly nine tenths of which were seen just once. The ten largest account for approximately 7% of the sample.

The donors were included in the validation cohort of 130 or so subjects, a group kept apart from the roughly 610-subject first cohort. For this clone: Its antigen is not yet known. The input lacks base qualities; no much larger clone sits a single base away.

On the study overall, not on this receptor specifically: A total of some 180 TCR beta chains were listed by the study as associated with cytomegalovirus. The validation cohort had no HLA typing available for a later analysis, so co-occurrence within that cohort was assessed over all 120 or so repertoires. The classifier was reported to diagnose cytomegalovirus status with high specificity and sensitivity in both the original and validation cohorts. In a later analysis, TCRs clustered in the first cohort were found to also tend to co-occur in the roughly 120 validation repertoires, with 94% of cluster scores above 0. In vitro tests confirmed that three of the cytomegalovirus-associated TCR beta chains recognize cytomegalovirus antigens. The authors suggested that the approach could potentially be extended to other disease states and immunological phenotypes. Across donors, most TCR sequences were observed very rarely, whereas some public TCRs were present in many individuals.

This clonotype was sampled from a man aged 25-40 years in good health and CMV-seropositive. Sequencing input: PBMCs. This chain is built from TRBV10-3 and TRBJ2-7; the D region is possibly TRBD1 or TRBD2, each matching across 6 bases. In nucleotides, the sequence is TGTGCCATCAGTGAAGGGGGGCAAATCTACGAGCAGTACTTC. Protein translation: CAISEGGQIYEQYF.